The clone carrying this TCR beta chain was detected many times. The source of the sample is a study of blood T cells in healthy people across ages. Every donor provided approximately 9.2 milliliters of peripheral blood. Through a sample-barcoded 5' primer and a J-beta primer mix, a second PCR was run for roughly 6 to 11 cycles. All cDNA molecules were each tagged by a template-switch adaptor with 12 random nucleotides. Each CDR3 protein is one row after TCRdb ran MiXCR on the 5' RACE reads. The sample lists about a million distinct CDR3 sequences; about 53% were seen once. The sequencing sample was made of blood. The receptor was derived from a woman in her sixties or seventies in good health.

The CDR3 protein is CSVGEHASGNIQYF. Here the CDR3 DNA reads TGCAGCGTTGGAGAGCACGCTTCGGGAAACATTCAGTACTTC. This chain links TRBV29-1 with TRBJ2-4; D unresolved. This CDR3 has 14 amino acids. Germline CDR1 reads SQVTM; CDR2 reads ANQGSEA. The V and J ends lost 4 bases and 6 bases respectively, with 16 bases between them. Combining the CDR3 with reference TRBV29-1 and TRBJ2-4 gives the whole variable domain SAVISQKPSRDICQRGTSLTIQCQVDSQVTMMFWYRQQPGQSLTLIATANQGSEATYESGFVIDKFPISRPNLTFSTLTVSNMSPEDSSIYLCSVGEHASGNIQYFGAGTRLSVL.